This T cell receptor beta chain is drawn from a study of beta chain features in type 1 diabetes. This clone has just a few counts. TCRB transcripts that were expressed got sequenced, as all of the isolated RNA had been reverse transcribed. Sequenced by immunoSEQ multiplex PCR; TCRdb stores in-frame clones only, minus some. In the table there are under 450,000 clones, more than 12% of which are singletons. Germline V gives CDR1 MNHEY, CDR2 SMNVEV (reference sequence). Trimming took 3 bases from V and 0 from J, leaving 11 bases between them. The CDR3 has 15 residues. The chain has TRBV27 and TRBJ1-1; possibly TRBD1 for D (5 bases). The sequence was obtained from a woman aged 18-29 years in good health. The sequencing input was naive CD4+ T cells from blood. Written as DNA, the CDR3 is TGTGCCAGCAGTTTCGACAGATTAATGAACACTGAAGCTTTCTTT. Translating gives CASSFDRLMNTEAFF.